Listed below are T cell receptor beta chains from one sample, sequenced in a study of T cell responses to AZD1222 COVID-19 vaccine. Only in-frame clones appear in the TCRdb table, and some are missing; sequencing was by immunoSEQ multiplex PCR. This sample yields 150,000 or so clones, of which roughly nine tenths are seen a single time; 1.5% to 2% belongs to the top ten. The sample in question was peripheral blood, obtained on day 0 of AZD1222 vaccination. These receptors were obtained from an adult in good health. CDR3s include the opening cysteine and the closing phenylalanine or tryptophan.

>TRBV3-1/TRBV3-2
CASSQMGEPDNEQFF
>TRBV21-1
CASSKRRGNTIYF
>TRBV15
CATSSLDNEQFF
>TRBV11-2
CASSFFSGNTIYF
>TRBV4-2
CASSRVSEVAGNTIYF
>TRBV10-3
CAISLRVGETQYF
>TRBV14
CASSLYRGEKLFF
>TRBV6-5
CASRPGPARGQPQHF
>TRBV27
CASSPYGTRAGTETQYF
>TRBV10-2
CASKGWTGKDIQYF
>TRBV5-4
CASSLDRGIKGYGYTF
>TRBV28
CASNSGGAGIQYF
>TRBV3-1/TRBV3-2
CASSQRTSGRGTGELFF
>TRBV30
CAWSTPSLSNQPQHF
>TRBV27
CASSLSIWTVNEKLFF
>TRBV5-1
CASSLGSSTYNEQFF
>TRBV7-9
CASSPGQGVANEKLFF
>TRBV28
CASSFVAGGSNQPQHF
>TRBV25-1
CASSAAGTVNTEAFF
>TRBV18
CASSSSNTEAFF
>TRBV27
CASSPEGGSTEAFF
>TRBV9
CASSVDLPGSLNTEAFF
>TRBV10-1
CASSDRANSPLHF
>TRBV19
CASSIASTDNEQFF
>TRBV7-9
CASSLAQGLNNSPLHF
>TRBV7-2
CASSLAQTSNSYEQYF
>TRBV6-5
CASYRVSGTGELFF
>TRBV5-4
CASSERTGSNYGYTF
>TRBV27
CASSLNPTASNEQFF
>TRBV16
CASSQFPSPHAEAFF
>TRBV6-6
CASTHRGEGSPLHF
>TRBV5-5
CASSTGTGKETQYF
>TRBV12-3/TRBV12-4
CASSLAGTGELFF
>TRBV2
CASNRDRPVGEQFF
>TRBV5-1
CASRESGATNEKLFF
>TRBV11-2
CASSLTTGTVNTEAFF
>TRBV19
CASSIDRDLYGYTF
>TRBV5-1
CASSFTGTSIGNEQFF
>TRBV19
CASSKLTGPTGGPSYNEQFF
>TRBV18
CASSPPGRIQETQYF
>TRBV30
CAWSRDRSNYGYTF
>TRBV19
CASKVGNSDNYGYTF
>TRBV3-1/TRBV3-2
CASSPDSPLRGYTF
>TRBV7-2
CASSQTGGSSYNEQFF
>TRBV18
CASSPQGGQDDYTF
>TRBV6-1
CASSEQGWDSPLHF
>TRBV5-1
CASSLGEAGNTIYF
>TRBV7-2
CASRPPGTSTDTQYF
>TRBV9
CASSVAGFNTGELFF
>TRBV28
CASSAGRGYTF
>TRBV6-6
CASSLGTPIPSGNTIYF